These 10 T cell receptor beta chains were all obtained from the same sample, sequenced in a study of blood T cells in healthy people across ages. Next came a second PCR, run for roughly 7 to 12 cycles, which used a sample-barcoded 5' primer along with a J-beta primer mix. Each CDR3 protein is one row after TCRdb ran MiXCR on the 5' RACE reads. Of roughly 800,000 distinct CDR3 sequences in the sample, roughly 25% are singletons; the top ten hold under 4.5%. The same data also went into a second study, on T cells of mothers and their children.

Sample: blood. The receptors shown here come from a boy aged 5-17 years in good health.

The chain recombines TRBV6-5 with TRBJ1-3; tentatively, D is TRBD1 (6 bases). The CDR3 is 15 amino acids. Germline CDR1 is MNHEY and CDR2 is SVGAGI. With 6 bases removed from V and 0 bases from J, the gap between germline ends came to 12 bases. The CDR3 loop reads CASSPRTASGNTIYF. CDR3 in DNA: TGTGCCAGCAGCCCCCGGACAGCCTCTGGAAACACCATATATTTT.

This clonotype was detected only a few times. V usage is TRBV5-1 and J usage is TRBJ2-1, with 9 bases fitting TRBD2. Germline V gene lookup returns CDR1 SGHRS and CDR2 YFSETQ. V was clipped by 0 bases and J by 0 bases; unmatched bases: 4. CDR3 length: 17 amino acids. The CDR3, as DNA: TGCGCCAGCAGCTTGGGACTAGCGGTAAGCTCCTACAATGAGCAGTTCTTC. Amino acids: CASSLGLAVSSYNEQFF.

This clonotype occurred a few times. A read error may produce the germline difference seen at one junction end. This chain links TRBV29-1 with TRBJ2-5, with D possibly TRBD1 on 5 matching bases. The germline V gene encodes CDR1 SQVTM and CDR2 ANQGSEA. The CDR3 spans 14 residues. CDR3 coding DNA: TGCAGCGCCGAGCAGGGTAGGCACCAAGAGACCCCGTACTTC. Translation: CSAEQGRHQETPYF. Filled out from reference TRBV29-1 and TRBJ2-5, the complete variable domain reads SAVISQKPSRDICQRGTSLTIQCQVDSQVTMMFWYRQQPGQSLTLIATANQGSEATYESGFVIDKFPISRPNLTFSTLTVSNMSPEDSSIYLCSAEQGRHQETPYFGPGTRLLVL.

The chain carries TRBV7-3 and TRBJ2-5; D perhaps matches TRBD2 (6 bases). The CDR3 contains 14 residues. Germline V gene lookup returns CDR1 SGHTA and CDR2 FQGTGA. The V gene lost 2 bases and the J gene lost 4 bases, with 11 bases spanning the gap. Here the CDR3 reads CASSLPSVGETQYF. CDR3 bases: TGTGCCAGCAGCTTACCTAGCGTAGGAGAGACCCAGTACTTC.

The chain joins TRBV7-6 to TRBJ2-7; 7 nucleotides agree with TRBD1. With V trimmed by 1 base and J by 2 bases, 2 bases remained unmatched. This CDR3 comprises 14 residues. Germline CDR1 reads SGHVS; CDR2 reads FNYEAQ. The CDR3 DNA sequence: TGTGCCAGCAGCTTAGAACAGGGGACCTACGAGCAGTACTTC. This translates into CASSLEQGTYEQYF.

There are a few counts of this clonotype. The V gene is TRBV6-5, the J gene TRBJ2-6; D gene unclear. This CDR3 is built from 15 residues. V shed 2 bases and J shed 3 bases, with 8 bases lying between them. Germline CDR1 MNHEY, CDR2 SVGAGI. The CDR3 region is CASSYLGGGANVLTF. For the CDR3, the DNA is TGTGCCAGCAGTTACCTGGGTGGTGGGGCCAACGTCCTGACTTTC.

This clonotype occurred a few times. V usage is TRBV20-1 and J usage is TRBJ2-2; weak D call: TRBD1 (6 bases). Germline CDR1 DFQATT, CDR2 SNEGSKA (reference sequence). Trimming removed 4 bases at V and 0 bases at J, with 9 bases between. CDR3 length: 14 residues. In DNA, the CDR3 is TGCAGTGCTATTCAGGGGCCGAACACCGGGGAGCTGTTTTTT. Amino acids: CSAIQGPNTGELFF.

The chain joins TRBV20-1 to TRBJ2-2; D not certain. Trimming shortened V by 6 bases and J by 4 bases, and 18 bases separated the two germline ends. The CDR3 has 15 amino acids. Germline lookup yields CDR1 DFQATT and CDR2 SNEGSKA (reference sequence). This chain's CDR3 is CSADPGPKPTGELFF. As DNA, the CDR3 is TGCAGTGCCGACCCCGGGCCTAAACCCACCGGGGAGCTGTTTTTT.

CDR3 DNA sequence: TGTGCCACCAGCAGGAGGACAGACAGCGGAGGCTACACCTTC. Amino acids: CATSRRTDSGGYTF. The chain joins TRBV15 to TRBJ1-2; tentatively, D is TRBD1 (6 bases). Germline CDR1 and CDR2: LNHNV and YYDKDF (reference sequence). The CDR3 totals 14 residues. The ends were cut back, 3 bases at V and 8 bases at J, with 16 bases in the middle.

V gene TRBV6-6 combines with J gene TRBJ1-1; 8 positions agree with TRBD1. CDR1 and CDR2 from the germline V gene are MNHNY and SVGAGI (reference sequence). Losses at the gene ends were 6 bases for V and 3 bases for J; bases not matched to a gene: 12. CDR3 length: 16 amino acids. The CDR3 nucleotides read TGTGCCAGCAGCCTACGGCCGGACAGGGAGGACACTGAAGCTTTCTTT. Its protein product is CASSLRPDREDTEAFF.